The 25 T cell receptor beta chains below all came from one sample that was sequenced in a study of T cells after yellow fever vaccination. TCRdb independently ran MiXCR on the 5' RACE reads; one entry per CDR3 protein. The sample lists around 320,000 distinct CDR3 sequences; 3.5% to 4.5% were seen once. The source was PBMCs, collected 15 days after the yellow fever booster vaccination. The receptor source for this set is a man aged 18-30 years who received the YFV17D yellow fever vaccine.

V usage is TRBV18 and J usage is TRBJ1-4, with no clear D. Germline assignment: CDR1 KGHSH and CDR2 LQKENI. V shed 6 bases and J shed 8 bases, with 16 bases lying between them. The CDR3 has 14 residues. CDR3 sequence reads: CASSAGVLEEKLFF. In DNA form, the CDR3 reads TGTGCCAGCTCGGCCGGAGTGTTAGAAGAAAAACTGTTTTTT.

At least ten counts were recorded for this clonotype. V and J are TRBV12-3 or TRBV12-4 and TRBJ2-1; no clear D. Trimming shortened V by 6 bases and J by 4 bases, and 7 bases separated the two germline ends. The length of the CDR3 is 12 residues. As DNA, the CDR3 is TGTGCCAGCAGACTTGGATACAATGAGCAGTTCTTC. Amino acids: CASRLGYNEQFF.

This clonotype was seen many times. The chain carries TRBV7-2 and TRBJ2-3, with 9 nucleotides matching TRBD2. The J segment lost 4 bases and the V segment lost 4 bases, leaving 9 bases of the junction unmatched. The length of the CDR3 is 16 residues. Germline-derived CDR1 and CDR2 are SGHTA and FQGNSA. The CDR3 DNA is TGTGCCAGCAGCTCCCGACTAGCGGAACTTTCAGATACGCAGTATTTT. Residues: CASSSRLAELSDTQYF.

The rearrangement joins TRBV28 to TRBJ1-5; possible D gene TRBD1, 5 bases. The CDR3 runs to 15 residues. The ends were cut back, 5 bases at V and 6 bases at J, with 17 bases in the middle. The germline V gene encodes CDR1 MDHEN and CDR2 SYDVKM. CDR3 DNA: TGTGCCAGCAGTCCTTCCGGGACGGGACTTCAGCCCCAGCATTTT. Amino acids: CASSPSGTGLQPQHF. Supplemented by reference TRBV28 and TRBJ1-5, the full variable domain reads DVKVTQSSRYLVKRTGEKVFLECVQDMDHENMFWYRQDPGLGLRLIYFSYDVKMKEKGDIPEGYSVSREKKERFSLILESASTNQTSMYLCASSPSGTGLQPQHFGDGTRLSIL.

This clonotype has just a few counts. The chain joins TRBV5-4 to TRBJ2-2; a possible D gene is TRBD2 (7 bases). The V and J ends lost 0 bases and 6 bases respectively, with 12 bases between them. This CDR3 comprises 15 residues. Germline CDR1 is SGHNT and CDR2 is YYREEE (reference sequence). The CDR3 region has the DNA TGTGCCAGCAGCTTGGCGCGGGGGCAATCCGGGGAGCTGTTTTTT. Encoded protein: CASSLARGQSGELFF.

This clonotype has ten or more counts. The chain uses TRBV6-5 and TRBJ2-1, with 11 bases aligning to TRBD2. This CDR3 comprises 21 residues. The ends lost 0 bases at V and 12 bases at J; junction bases unmatched: 25. CDR1 is MNHEY and CDR2 is SVGAGI in the germline V gene. The CDR3 sequence is CASSYSGLRTSGPGVVSVQFF. In nucleotides, the CDR3 is TGTGCCAGCAGTTACTCGGGTCTCAGGACTAGCGGGCCGGGAGTGGTGAGTGTGCAGTTCTTC.

This clonotype was seen repeatedly, ten times or more. The chain recombines TRBV7-2 with TRBJ2-1; D not certain. The CDR3 is made up of 14 amino acids. With 8 bases removed from V and 6 bases from J, the gap between germline ends came to 17 bases. Germline V gene sequence: CDR1 SGHTA, CDR2 FQGNSA. CDR3 amino acids: CASFPPATGNEQFF. CDR3 sequence (DNA): TGTGCCAGCTTCCCCCCAGCAACCGGCAATGAGCAGTTCTTC.

This clonotype showed up many times. The chain combines TRBV7-8 with TRBJ2-3; 8 nucleotides match TRBD2. In germline, CDR1 is SGHVS, CDR2 FQNEAQ. J was trimmed by 4 bases and V by 9 bases; bases with no gene match: 15. The CDR3 is made up of 16 amino acids. The CDR3 DNA sequence: TGTGCCAGTAGGCGGGGGGTCACACCCGAGGCAGATACGCAGTATTTT. It encodes CASRRGVTPEADTQYF. Drawing the rest from reference TRBV7-8 and TRBJ2-3, the complete variable domain is GAGVSQSPRYKVAKRGQDVALRCDPISGHVSLFWYQQALGQGPEFLTYFQNEAQLDKSGLPSDRFFAERPEGSVSTLKIQRTQQEDSAVYLCASRRGVTPEADTQYFGPGTRLTVL.

In its sample, this clonotype was seen a few times. The chain uses TRBV20-1 and TRBJ2-2; the D is unclear. The germline V gene has CDR1 DFQATT and CDR2 SNEGSKA (reference sequence). This CDR3 is 12 amino acids long. The germline V and J ends were trimmed by 2 bases and 1 base, with 2 bases remaining between them. CDR3 sequence: CSARQNTGELFF. The CDR3 bases are TGCAGTGCTAGACAGAACACCGGGGAGCTGTTTTTT.

This clonotype has a handful of counts. V and J are TRBV28 and TRBJ2-2, with 8 bases fitting TRBD1. Per germline, CDR1 MDHEN and CDR2 SYDVKM. The CDR3 runs 14 residues. J lost 6 bases, V lost 7 bases, and 7 bases had no gene match. The CDR3 nucleotides read TGTGCCAGCATCCAGGGGGCCCGCGCCGGGGAGCTGTTTTTT. Its translation is CASIQGARAGELFF.

This sequence joins TRBV7-2 and TRBJ2-1, with D unclear. CDR3 size: 13 residues. Trimming removed 2 bases from V and 8 bases from J, with 10 bases in between. Germline V gene lookup returns CDR1 SGHTA and CDR2 FQGNSA. The CDR3 is CASSLRSRDEQFF. The CDR3 nucleotides are TGTGCCAGCAGCTTAAGGTCTCGTGATGAGCAGTTCTTC.

This chain joins TRBV2 and TRBJ2-3; tentative D call: TRBD1 (6 bases). V shed 6 bases and J shed 2 bases, with 12 bases lying between them. This CDR3 contains 14 residues. CDR1 SNHLY and CDR2 FYNNEI come from the germline V gene. The CDR3 here is CASRPQGSTDTQYF. The CDR3 DNA reads TGTGCCAGCAGGCCTCAGGGGTCCACAGATACGCAGTATTTT.

This clonotype was detected many times. The chain carries TRBV4-3 and TRBJ1-3; 9 nucleotides line up with TRBD1. Looked up from germline, CDR1 is LGHNA and CDR2 is YSLEER. The V segment lost 5 bases and the J segment 3 bases; nucleotides outside the gene matches: 5. The CDR3 is made up of 15 amino acids. CDR3 nucleotides: TGCGCCAGCAGCTCACAGGGGGCGGGTGGAAACACCATATATTTT. Translation: CASSSQGAGGNTIYF.

This clonotype was seen at least ten times. This sequence joins TRBV7-9 and TRBJ1-4; 8 bases agree with TRBD1. The CDR3 has 15 residues. Germline V gene sequence: CDR1 SEHNR, CDR2 FQNEAQ (reference sequence). J was trimmed by 5 bases and V by 5 bases; bases with no gene match: 7. CDR3 in DNA: TGTGCCAGCAGCCCCCGGACAGGGAAGAATGAAAAACTGTTTTTT. This encodes CASSPRTGKNEKLFF.

The CDR3 sequence is CASSLRANAEAFF. For the CDR3, the DNA is TGTGCCAGCAGCTTGAGGGCGAATGCTGAAGCTTTCTTT. The chain joins TRBV7-2 to TRBJ1-1, with D hard to call. V was trimmed by 3 bases and J by 6 bases, leaving 11 bases between them. Germline CDR1 reads SGHTA; CDR2 reads FQGNSA. CDR3 length: 13 residues.

The chain couples TRBV12-3 or TRBV12-4 to TRBJ1-1; D is ambiguous. V dropped 3 bases and J dropped 1 base, with 9 bases sitting between them. There are 14 residues in the CDR3. The CDR3 coding sequence is TGTGCCAGCAGTTTCCACACGCCGAACACTGAAGCTTTCTTT. Amino acids: CASSFHTPNTEAFF.

This clonotype was recorded at least ten times. This chain connects TRBV5-8 to TRBJ1-1; 8 positions agree with TRBD1. Germline values: CDR1 SGHTS, CDR2 YDEGEE. This CDR3 has 14 residues. The junction had 1 base not matched to a gene; V was cut back by 0 bases and J by 3 bases. CDR3 amino acids: CASSLETGDTEAFF. CDR3 nucleotides: TGTGCCAGCAGCTTGGAGACAGGGGACACTGAAGCTTTCTTT.

The sample holds a few counts of this clonotype. CDR3 in amino acids: CASSLGQGGHMNTEAFF. CDR3 in DNA: TGTGCCAGCAGCTTAGGGCAGGGGGGACATATGAACACTGAAGCTTTCTTT. The J gene is TRBJ1-1, the V gene TRBV7-9, with 7 bases identical to TRBD1. V dropped 1 base and J dropped 0; count of bases not matched to a gene: 8. The germline V gene encodes CDR1 SEHNR and CDR2 FQNEAQ (reference sequence). The CDR3 consists of 17 residues.

This clonotype occurred a few times. The chain links TRBV20-1 to TRBJ2-4; TRBD1 or TRBD2 may be the D gene (5 bases each). This CDR3 has 15 amino acids. CDR1 is DFQATT and CDR2 is SNEGSKA in the germline V gene (reference sequence). Trimming shortened V by 3 bases and J by 0 bases, and 12 bases separated the two germline ends. The CDR3 loop is CSASPGDLAKNIQYF. DNA for the CDR3: TGCAGTGCTAGCCCCGGGGACCTAGCCAAAAACATTCAGTACTTC.

The sample holds many counts of this clonotype. An end of the junction differs from the germline gene, which may be a read error. CDR3 region: CASSVGAGAYTEQFF. The CDR3 DNA reads TGTGCCAGCAGCGTAGGAGCGGGGGCGTACACTGAGCAGTTCTTC. The chain recombines TRBV9 with TRBJ2-1; TRBD2 agrees at 8 bases. Germline V CDR1 and CDR2: SGDLS, YYNGEE. This CDR3 contains 15 residues.

V gene TRBV7-2 combines with J gene TRBJ1-5; D possibly corresponds to TRBD1 (6 bases). This CDR3 spans 13 amino acids. V was clipped by 5 bases and J by 7 bases, with 12 bases between them. Germline V gives CDR1 SGHTA, CDR2 FQGNSA. The CDR3 region has the DNA TGTGCCAGCAGCCGACAGGAGGCGCAGCCCCAGCATTTT. Encoded protein: CASSRQEAQPQHF.

Ten or more counts support this clonotype. The junction departs from the called germline gene at one end, perhaps through a read error. This chain links TRBV7-7 with TRBJ1-6; D is unresolved. This CDR3 spans 14 amino acids. In germline, CDR1 is SSHAT, CDR2 FNYEAQ (reference sequence). The CDR3 nucleotides are TGTGCTAGCAGCTTAGACGGGGTCAATTCACCCCTCCACTTT. This translates into CASSLDGVNSPLHF.

This clonotype was recorded at least ten times. The chain links TRBV4-3 to TRBJ1-6; TRBD1 might be the D (5 bases). V shed 0 bases and J shed 7 bases, with 10 bases lying between them. The germline CDR1 and CDR2 sequences are LGHNA and YSLEER. The CDR3 is 15 amino acids. The CDR3 DNA reads TGCGCCAGCAGCCAAGATAGCTGGGGGAATTCACCCCTCCACTTT. Protein: CASSQDSWGNSPLHF.

This clonotype was counted at least ten times. This chain uses TRBV7-6 with TRBJ1-5; tentative D call: TRBD1 (5 bases). The ends were cut back, 5 bases at V and 3 bases at J, with 14 bases in the middle. The germline gives CDR1 SGHVS, CDR2 FNYEAQ. The CDR3 length is 15 residues. In nucleotides, the CDR3 is TGTGCCAGCAGCCAAAGCACAGGACTCAATCAGCCCCAGCATTTT. Translated: CASSQSTGLNQPQHF.

This sequence joins TRBV20-1 and TRBJ2-3; 16 positions match TRBD2. The germline gives CDR1 DFQATT, CDR2 SNEGSKA (reference sequence). The V segment lost 5 bases and the J segment 3 bases; nucleotides outside the gene matches: 11. This CDR3 contains 18 residues. The CDR3 nucleotides are TGCAGTGCTGACCCGGGACTAGCGGGGGGGCCGTTGACAGATACGCAGTATTTT. Residues: CSADPGLAGGPLTDTQYF.